This T cell receptor beta chain comes out of a study of OX40 agonist ivuxolimab in advanced cancers. This CDR3 is 16 amino acids long. The germline CDR1 and CDR2 sequences are LNHNV and YYDKDF (reference sequence). V was pared by 0 bases and J by 6 bases, with 4 bases of the junction left unmatched. Assay used: immunoSEQ multiplex PCR; TCRdb lists only in-frame clones, some missing. This table has about 78,000 clones, around 90% appearing once. Specimen: CD4+ or CD8+ T cells sorted from blood, collected in a trial of the OX40 agonist ivuxolimab. The sequence was collected from an adult with an advanced solid tumor such as melanoma, head and neck, liver or kidney cancer. V is TRBV15 and J is TRBJ2-1; 11 positions agree with TRBD2. The CDR3 sequence is CATSRDLAGGINEQFF. Written as DNA, the CDR3 is TGTGCCACCAGCAGAGATCTAGCGGGAGGAATCAATGAGCAGTTCTTC.